The rows below give T cell receptor beta chains drawn from one sample of a study of T cell responses to AZD1222 COVID-19 vaccine. Measured with immunoSEQ multiplex PCR; TCRdb has only the in-frame clones, and not every one. The sample contains approximately 140,000 clones, 93% of which appear only once. The sequencing here drew on peripheral blood, taken on day 0 of AZD1222 vaccination. These receptors were collected from an adult in good health. Both conserved end residues are part of each CDR3. D genes are given only for firm matches. Size is stated for part of the rows, as once, few or many counts, or as a class when the clone is expanded.

D	length	V	J	size	CDR3	DNA
TRBD2	16	TRBV7-2	TRBJ2-2	NA	CASSPPPGLGTGELFF	TGTGCCAGCAGCCCTCCCCCGGGACTAGGCACCGGGGAGCTGTTTTTT
NA	13	TRBV9	TRBJ1-1	NA	CASSGRLNTEAFF	TGTGCCAGCAGCGGAAGATTGAACACTGAAGCTTTCTTT
TRBD1	16	TRBV6-5	TRBJ1-4	once	CASSYKGTAINEKLFF	TGTGCCAGCAGTTACAAGGGGACAGCGATTAATGAAAAACTGTTTTTT
TRBD1	16	TRBV11-2	TRBJ2-5	NA	CASSLQGQAGQETQYF	TGTGCCAGCAGCTTACAAGGACAGGCTGGCCAAGAGACCCAGTACTTC
NA	14	TRBV7-9	TRBJ1-6	NA	CASSSTSSNSPLHF	TGTGCCAGCTCTTCCACAAGCAGCAATTCACCCCTCCACTTT
NA	15	TRBV2	TRBJ2-1	NA	CASRTTSETPNEQFF	TGTGCCAGCAGAACTACCTCCGAAACTCCCAATGAGCAGTTCTTC
TRBD1	15	TRBV5-8	TRBJ2-7	NA	CASSVGQGGTYEQYF	TGTGCCAGCAGCGTCGGACAGGGGGGAACCTACGAGCAGTACTTC
TRBD2	18	TRBV7-8	TRBJ2-3	NA	CASSSSASGGVRTDTQYF	TGTGCCAGCAGCTCCTCTGCTAGCGGGGGGGTCCGCACAGATACGCAGTATTTT
NA	14	TRBV6-2/TRBV6-3	TRBJ1-5	NA	CASSRDGLNQPQHF	TGTGCCAGCAGCCGGGACGGACTAAATCAGCCCCAGCATTTT
NA	15	TRBV6-5	TRBJ2-2	NA	CASSPGTTNTGELFF	TGTGCCAGCAGTCCTGGGACAACGAACACCGGGGAGCTGTTTTTT
NA	15	TRBV10-3	TRBJ1-2	NA	CAISAQGSRNYGYTF	TGTGCCATCAGCGCACAGGGTTCCCGTAACTATGGCTACACCTTC
NA	12	TRBV29-1	TRBJ2-1	NA	CSVVGVYNEQFF	TGCAGCGTTGTCGGGGTCTACAATGAGCAGTTCTTC
TRBD2	16	TRBV4-1	TRBJ2-5	NA	CASSQETSGRGETQYF	TGCGCCAGCAGCCAAGAGACTAGCGGGAGGGGCGAGACCCAGTACTTC
NA	16	TRBV28	TRBJ1-3	NA	CASRAGLRGAGNTIYF	TGTGCCAGCAGGGCCGGGTTGAGGGGAGCTGGAAACACCATATATTTT
NA	15	TRBV9	TRBJ1-2	NA	CASSVARLGGYGYTF	TGTGCCAGCAGCGTAGCTAGATTGGGGGGCTATGGCTACACCTTC
TRBD1	14	TRBV28	TRBJ1-4	NA	CASSLGQGSEKLFF	TGTGCCAGCAGTCTGGGACAGGGAAGTGAAAAACTGTTTTTT
NA	13	TRBV5-4	TRBJ1-2	NA	CASSFPGEYGYTF	TGTGCCAGCAGCTTCCCCGGGGAATATGGCTACACCTTC
TRBD2	16	TRBV5-6	TRBJ2-1	NA	CASSFIRTGGLDEQFF	TGTGCCAGCAGCTTCATCCGAACGGGGGGTTTGGATGAGCAGTTCTTC
NA	15	TRBV6-5	TRBJ2-7	NA	CASSDTGGGSYEQYF	TGTGCCAGCAGCGATACAGGAGGTGGGTCCTACGAGCAGTACTTC
TRBD2	16	TRBV15	TRBJ2-1	NA	CATSRDRAGAYNEQFF	TGTGCCACCAGCAGAGATCGAGCGGGAGCCTACAATGAGCAGTTCTTC
TRBD1	14	TRBV30	TRBJ1-3	NA	CAWSGQGSGNTIYF	TGTGCCTGGAGTGGACAGGGTAGCGGAAACACCATATATTTT
TRBD1	15	TRBV18	TRBJ2-2	NA	CASSPGTGGLRELFF	TGTGCCAGCTCACCAGGGACAGGGGGTCTCCGGGAGCTGTTTTTT